Below are 11 T cell receptor beta chains sequenced from a single sample in a study of regulatory T cells in long-lasting Graves disease. Building the TCR beta libraries relied on iRepertoire HTBI primers, and CDR3 regions underwent Arm-PCR. From the multiplex PCR reads, TCRdb called clonotypes with MiXCR, one entry per CDR3 protein. The sample includes approximately 480,000 distinct CDR3 sequences, around 15% of them seen just once. Time point noted: newly diagnosed GD, antithyroid drugs for less than 3 months. TCR sequences were obtained from RNA taken from PBMCs. These same data were also listed under a study on T cells in Graves' hyperthyroidism and ophthalmopathy.

Specimen: peripheral blood mononuclear cells (PBMCs), collected at new diagnosis, from a patient treated with antithyroid drugs. The receptors were gathered from a man in his forties with Graves disease.

In this sample, this clonotype turned up a few times. J is TRBJ2-1 and V is TRBV14; 7 bases fit TRBD2. V lost 2 bases and J lost 4; bases outside the gene matches: 11. The V gene's germline CDR1 is SGHDN and CDR2 FVKESK. The CDR3 extends over 17 amino acids. This CDR3 is CASSQSLRAGSYNEQFF. The CDR3 nucleotides read TGTGCCAGCAGCCAAAGCCTACGAGCGGGATCGTACAATGAGCAGTTCTTC.

This clonotype was seen a handful of times. The rearrangement joins TRBV3-1 to TRBJ2-3; 9 positions agree with TRBD2. The CDR3 covers 15 residues. Germline CDR1 reads LGHDT; CDR2 reads YNNKEL (reference sequence). With 0 bases clipped from V and 8 bases from J, the junction kept 6 bases outside the gene matches. The CDR3 region is CASSQDGGRAGTQYF. CDR3 sequence (DNA): TGTGCCAGCAGCCAAGACGGCGGGAGGGCGGGTACGCAGTATTTT.

The chain has TRBV7-2 and TRBJ2-2; D gene uncertain. CDR1 is SGHTA, CDR2 FQGNSA, per germline. Trimming shortened V by 1 base and J by 0 bases, and 9 bases separated the two germline ends. This CDR3 comprises 16 residues. The CDR3 here is CASSLVSRANTGELFF. CDR3 nucleotide sequence: TGTGCCAGCAGCTTAGTATCTCGGGCGAACACCGGGGAGCTGTTTTTT.

This clonotype was detected ten times or more. This chain connects TRBV28 to TRBJ2-5; no clear D. CDR3 size: 13 residues. Germline V lookup: CDR1 MDHEN, CDR2 SYDVKM. V lost 3 bases and J 0 bases, leaving 5 bases between the germline ends. This CDR3 is CASSFRNQETQYF. The DNA for the CDR3 is TGTGCCAGCAGTTTTAGGAACCAAGAGACCCAGTACTTC.

V usage is TRBV20-1 and J usage is TRBJ2-1, with 9 nucleotides matching TRBD1. This CDR3 comprises 15 residues. CDR1 DFQATT and CDR2 SNEGSKA come from the germline V gene (reference sequence). V shed 3 bases and J 10 bases; nucleotides not matched to a gene: 13. The CDR3 DNA sequence: TGCAGTGCTAGTTCATCCTTGGGGACAGGGAGCGAGCAGTTCTTC. Translation: CSASSSLGTGSEQFF.

This clonotype came up a few times. This chain uses TRBV11-2 with TRBJ2-3, with 14 bases fitting TRBD2. Germline loops: CDR1 SGHAT, CDR2 FQNNGV. This CDR3 contains 17 residues. J lost 4 bases, V lost 5 bases, and 8 bases had no gene match. The chain's CDR3 is CASSQGTSGSSADTQYF. CDR3 DNA: TGTGCCAGCAGCCAGGGGACTAGCGGGAGTAGCGCAGATACGCAGTATTTT.

This clonotype has a count of ten or more. The V call is TRBV6-2 or TRBV6-3, the J call TRBJ2-1; 12 bases agree with TRBD2. The CDR3 is made up of 15 amino acids. Germline V gene data show CDR1 as MNHEY and CDR2 as SVGEGT. With V trimmed by 0 bases and J by 7 bases, 1 base remained unmatched. In nucleotides, the CDR3 is TGTGCCAGCAGTTACTCCGGACTAGCGGGAAATGAGCAGTTCTTC. Translated: CASSYSGLAGNEQFF.

This clonotype has ten or more counts. This chain connects TRBV2 to TRBJ2-1, with D possibly matching TRBD1 (6 bases). The V end lost 8 bases, the J end lost 12 bases, and 14 bases lay between the germline ends. Germline assignment: CDR1 SNHLY and CDR2 FYNNEI. The CDR3 sequence is 11 residues long. The CDR3: CASSGEWAQFF. In DNA form, the CDR3 reads TGTGCCAGCTCAGGGGAGTGGGCGCAGTTCTTC.

This clonotype was detected ten times or more. The V call is TRBV5-5, the J call TRBJ2-5, with 13 nucleotides matching TRBD2. The CDR3 spans 18 residues. Trimming removed 2 bases from V and 4 bases from J; junction bases left unmatched: 11. The germline gives CDR1 SGHKS, CDR2 YYEKEE (reference sequence). CDR3 DNA sequence: TGTGCCAGCAGCTTTTCCGGGACTAGCGGGATAGGGGGAGAGACCCAGTACTTC. Translated: CASSFSGTSGIGGETQYF. The whole variable domain, filled in from reference TRBV5-5 and TRBJ2-5, reads DAGVTQSPTHLIKTRGQQVTLRCSPISGHKSVSWYQQVLGQGPQFIFQYYEKEERGRGNFPDRFSARQFPNYSSELNVNALLLGDSALYLCASSFSGTSGIGGETQYFGPGTRLLVL.

This clonotype was observed a handful of times. J is TRBJ2-5 and V is TRBV29-1; 8 positions agree with TRBD2. After removal of 2 bases from V and 4 bases from J, the junction contained 0 bases not matched to a gene. The CDR3 totals 12 residues. The V gene's germline CDR1 is SQVTM and CDR2 ANQGSEA. The CDR3, as DNA: TGCAGCGTTGAACTAGCGGGAGAGACCCAGTACTTC. Its protein is CSVELAGETQYF.

This clonotype was detected many times. The gene calls are TRBV20-1 and TRBJ2-5, with TRBD1 as a possible D gene (6 bases). Germline CDR1 DFQATT, CDR2 SNEGSKA (reference sequence). There are 12 residues in the CDR3. The V end was cut by 6 bases, the J end by 3 bases, with 11 bases between. CDR3 sequence reads: CSAGTPKETQYF. Written as DNA, the CDR3 is TGCAGTGCCGGGACACCTAAAGAGACCCAGTACTTC.